This T cell receptor (beta chain) emerged from a study of human T cells and chemical hapten exposure. In the study overall: Alopecia areata, totalis or universalis affected patients who were mostly female. Largely, small differences in pooled library volume made per-sample TCR yields vary.

Time point meaning: patch test 1, 2 weeks after DPC sensitization. Specified treatment: therapeutic diphenylcyclopropenone sensitization with weekly scalp DPC. People who gave samples had alopecia, were 18 to 70 years old, and were suitable for DPC. V was cut by 5 bases and J by 0 bases, with 23 bases left in between. Germline CDR1 MNHEY, CDR2 SMNVEV (reference sequence). There are 18 residues in the CDR3. TCRdb used MiXCR to reprocess the RACE reads, holding one entry per CDR3 protein. The table has tens of thousands of distinct CDR3 sequences, around a third seen once. Sequenced here: whole blood, sampled in connection with sensitization to the hapten diphenylcyclopropenone (DPC). This receptor was obtained from a man aged 40-55 years with alopecia areata. Some clones in this sample may be carry-over from other donors' samples. The V gene is TRBV27, the J gene TRBJ2-7; D is perhaps TRBD1 (5 bases). For the CDR3, the DNA is TGTGCCAGCAGTCTCCGCCCATCCACAGGATTTAGCTCCTACGAGCAGTACTTC. This sequence encodes CASSLRPSTGFSSYEQYF.